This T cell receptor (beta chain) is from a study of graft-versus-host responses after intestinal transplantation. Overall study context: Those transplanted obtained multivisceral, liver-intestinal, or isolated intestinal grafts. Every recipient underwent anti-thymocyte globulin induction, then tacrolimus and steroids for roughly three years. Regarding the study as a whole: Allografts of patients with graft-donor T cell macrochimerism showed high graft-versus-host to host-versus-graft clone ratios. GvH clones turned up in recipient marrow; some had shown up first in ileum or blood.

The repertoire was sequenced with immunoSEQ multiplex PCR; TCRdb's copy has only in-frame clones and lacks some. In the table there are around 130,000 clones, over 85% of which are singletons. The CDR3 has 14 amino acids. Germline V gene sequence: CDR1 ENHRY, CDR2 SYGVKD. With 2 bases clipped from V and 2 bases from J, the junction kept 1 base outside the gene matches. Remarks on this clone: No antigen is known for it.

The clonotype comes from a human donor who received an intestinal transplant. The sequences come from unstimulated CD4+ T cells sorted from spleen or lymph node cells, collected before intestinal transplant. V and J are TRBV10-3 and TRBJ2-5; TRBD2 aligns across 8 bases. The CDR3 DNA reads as TGTGCCATCAGTGAGCGGGGGGGTCAAGAGACCCAGTACTTC. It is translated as CAISERGGQETQYF.